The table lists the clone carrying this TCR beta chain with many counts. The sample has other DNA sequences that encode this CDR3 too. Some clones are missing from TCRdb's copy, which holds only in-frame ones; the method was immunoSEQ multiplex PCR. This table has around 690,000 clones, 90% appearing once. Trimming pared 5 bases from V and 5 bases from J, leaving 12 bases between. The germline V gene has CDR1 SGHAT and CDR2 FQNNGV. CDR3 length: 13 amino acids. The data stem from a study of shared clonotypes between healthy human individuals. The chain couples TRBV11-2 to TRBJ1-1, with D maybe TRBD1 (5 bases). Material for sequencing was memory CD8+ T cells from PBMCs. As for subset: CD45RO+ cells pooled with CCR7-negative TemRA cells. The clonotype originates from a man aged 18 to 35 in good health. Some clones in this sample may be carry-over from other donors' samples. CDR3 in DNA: TGTGCCAGCAGCCAAGGGACGGCTACTGAAGCTTTCTTT. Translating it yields CASSQGTATEAFF. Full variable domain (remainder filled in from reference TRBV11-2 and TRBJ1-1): EAGVAQSPRYKIIEKRQSVAFWCNPISGHATLYWYQQILGQGPKLLIQFQNNGVVDDSQLPKDRFSAERLKGVDSTLKIQPAKLEDSAVYLCASSQGTATEAFFGQGTRLTVV.